Following are 2 T cell receptor beta chains from one sample sequenced in a study of blood T cell repertoires in COVID-19. Assay: immunoSEQ multiplex PCR; the TCRdb copy retains only in-frame clones and omits some. The table has 200,000 to 250,000 clones, around 84% seen once; the top ten hold roughly a tenth. Sample: peripheral blood. These receptors were taken from a woman older than 75 with COVID-19, enrolled during active disease.

The V and J genes are TRBV25-1 and TRBJ2-3; D gene unclear. CDR3 length: 12 residues. Trimming removed 5 bases at V and 6 bases at J, with 9 bases between. Per germline, CDR1 MGHDK and CDR2 SYGVNS. The CDR3: CASSSLGDTQYF. The CDR3 DNA reads TGTGCCAGCAGTTCCCTCGGGGATACGCAGTATTTT.

The chain is built from TRBV7-8 and TRBJ2-3; D is unresolved. Germline-derived CDR1 and CDR2 are SGHVS and FQNEAQ. The CDR3 length is 14 residues. V lost 0 bases and J lost 0, with 4 bases in between. CDR3 loop: CASSLAGSTDTQYF. The CDR3 nucleotides read TGTGCCAGCAGCTTAGCGGGCAGCACAGATACGCAGTATTTT.